These 21 T cell receptor beta chains originate from one sample sequenced in a study of cytotoxic CD8 clonotypes in ibrutinib-treated CLL. The data were produced by immunoSEQ multiplex PCR, yet TCRdb's version contains in-frame clones alone and is incomplete. The data show over 150,000 clones, 72% seen once. The sequencing here drew on PBMCs, taken after 24 months of ibrutinib treatment. These receptors originate from a human donor with chronic lymphocytic leukemia.

The chain joins TRBV25-1 to TRBJ2-7; TRBD1 matches at 8 bases. V was clipped by 5 bases and J by 0 bases; unmatched bases: 6. Germline loops: CDR1 MGHDK, CDR2 SYGVNS. The length of the CDR3 is 15 residues. In DNA, the CDR3 is TGTGCCAGCAGTCCACTGGGGACAGGCTCCTACGAGCAGTACTTC. The encoded protein is CASSPLGTGSYEQYF.

This chain joins TRBV19 and TRBJ1-5; tentatively, D is TRBD1 (5 bases). Trimming removed 1 base from V and 7 bases from J, with 8 bases in between. Germline V gene sequence: CDR1 LNHDA, CDR2 SQIVND (reference sequence). CDR3 length equals 13 residues. CDR3 bases: TGTGCCAGTAGTATAGCAGGGAACCAGCCCCAGCATTTT. As protein: CASSIAGNQPQHF.

There are a few counts of this clone. The J gene is TRBJ1-4, the V gene TRBV30; D might be TRBD1 (5 bases). The CDR3 covers 13 residues. Germline lookup yields CDR1 GTSNPN and CDR2 SVGIG (reference sequence). The CDR3 loop is CAGDLTRNEKLFF. The DNA of the CDR3 is TGTGCTGGGGACTTGACACGTAATGAAAAACTGTTTTTT.

This clone was picked up one time. The V gene is TRBV9, the J gene TRBJ2-5, with 9 bases aligning to TRBD2. CDR1 and CDR2 (germline): SGDLS, YYNGEE. The CDR3 has 15 amino acids. The J segment lost 5 bases and the V segment lost 0 bases, leaving 5 bases of the junction unmatched. For the CDR3, the DNA is TGTGCCAGCAGCGTAGGGGGGACTAGCCGTGAGACCCAGTACTTC. Its protein product is CASSVGGTSRETQYF. Full variable domain (missing parts from reference TRBV9 and TRBJ2-5): DSGVTQTPKHLITATGQRVTLRCSPRSGDLSVYWYQQSLDQGLQFLIQYYNGEERAKGNILERFSAQQFPDLHSELNLSSLELGDSALYFCASSVGGTSRETQYFGPGTRLLVL.

This rearrangement joins TRBV27 to TRBJ2-7; 10 bases are a match to TRBD2. With 0 bases clipped from V and 12 bases from J, the junction kept 8 bases outside the gene matches. This CDR3 comprises 14 residues. Germline V CDR1 and CDR2: MNHEY, SMNVEV (reference sequence). The CDR3 nucleotides read TGTGCCAGCAGTTTATCGAGGACTAGCGGTGTAGGGTACTTC. Its protein is CASSLSRTSGVGYF.

The chain is built from TRBV28 and TRBJ2-7; no clear D gene. The V and J ends lost 6 bases and 3 bases respectively, with 21 bases between them. The CDR3 totals 16 residues. Germline V gene lookup returns CDR1 MDHEN and CDR2 SYDVKM. CDR3 amino acids: CASSSTLLYALYEQYF. The CDR3 coding sequence is TGTGCCAGCAGCTCGACTCTCTTATACGCCCTCTACGAGCAGTACTTC.

The chain uses TRBV5-1 and TRBJ2-5; TRBD1 matches 7 bases. CDR1 and CDR2 (germline): SGHRS, YFSETQ. This CDR3 region has 15 residues. V was pared by 0 bases and J by 4 bases, with 6 bases of the junction left unmatched. The CDR3 DNA reads TGCGCCAGCAGCTTGGCCGGTTCAGGGGGAGAGACCCAGTACTTC. It encodes CASSLAGSGGETQYF.

A few counts support this clone. V gene TRBV4-1 combines with J gene TRBJ1-1; 12 bases are shared with TRBD1. The germline V gene has CDR1 MGHRA and CDR2 YSYEKL. V trimming: 0 bases; J trimming: 0 bases; junction bases outside the gene matches: 8. CDR3 length equals 19 residues. CDR3 loop: CASSQEGGTGGLLNTEAFF. Here the CDR3 DNA reads TGCGCCAGCAGCCAAGAAGGAGGGACAGGGGGCTTGTTGAACACTGAAGCTTTCTTT.

V is TRBV5-1 and J is TRBJ2-7; unclear D gene. This CDR3 has 11 amino acids. Trimming removed 7 bases at V and 5 bases at J, with 10 bases between. Germline CDR1 and CDR2: SGHRS and YFSETQ. CDR3 DNA: TGCGCCAGCCGAAGAGGCCACGAGCAGTACTTC. This translates into CASRRGHEQYF. Full variable domain (outside the CDR3, taken from reference TRBV5-1 and TRBJ2-7): KAGVTQTPRYLIKTRGQQVTLSCSPISGHRSVSWYQQTPGQGLQFLFEYFSETQRNKGNFPGRFSGRQFSNSRSEMNVSTLELGDSALYLCASRRGHEQYFGPGTRLTVT.

The V gene is TRBV27, the J gene TRBJ2-1; D may be TRBD2 (5 bases). There are 14 residues in the CDR3. With 2 bases removed from V and 10 bases from J, the gap between germline ends came to 15 bases. Per germline, CDR1 MNHEY and CDR2 SMNVEV (reference sequence). CDR3 protein: CASSLGGRLSEQFF. Written as DNA, the CDR3 is TGTGCCAGCAGTTTAGGCGGGCGTCTGTCCGAGCAGTTCTTC.

There are a few counts of this clone. V usage is TRBV5-4 and J usage is TRBJ2-7; the match to TRBD1 covers 8 bases. Germline lookup yields CDR1 SGHNT and CDR2 YYREEE (reference sequence). This CDR3 is 15 amino acids long. V gave up 0 bases and J gave up 2 bases; unmatched junction bases: 4. The CDR3 is CASSLGPGGPYEQYF. In DNA, the CDR3 is TGTGCCAGCAGCTTGGGGCCAGGGGGCCCCTACGAGCAGTACTTC.

The chain combines TRBV7-9 with TRBJ2-1; TRBD1 or TRBD2 may be the D gene (7 bases each). V lost 5 bases and J lost 4, with 15 bases in between. The germline V gene has CDR1 SEHNR and CDR2 FQNEAQ (reference sequence). CDR3 length equals 15 residues. CDR3 sequence (DNA): TGTGCCAGCAGCCCAGGGGGAGGGGGATACAATGAGCAGTTCTTC. This encodes CASSPGGGGYNEQFF.

V gene TRBV7-8 combines with J gene TRBJ1-2; the match to TRBD1 covers 8 bases. The CDR3 runs to 14 residues. The J segment lost 4 bases and the V segment lost 5 bases, leaving 6 bases of the junction unmatched. Germline V CDR1 and CDR2: SGHVS, FQNEAQ. The CDR3 bases are TGTGCCAGCAGCCAGGACAGGGATCCCTATGGCTACACCTTC. It codes for CASSQDRDPYGYTF.

The V call is TRBV7-3, the J call TRBJ2-5; either TRBD1 or TRBD2 may supply D (5 bases each). The CDR3 is 15 residues long. Germline assignment: CDR1 SGHTA and CDR2 FQGTGA. The V end lost 6 bases, the J end lost 3 bases, and 17 bases lay between the germline ends. CDR3 in amino acids: CASSPGAVGEETQYF. Here the CDR3 DNA reads TGTGCCAGCAGTCCCGGGGCAGTAGGCGAAGAGACCCAGTACTTC.

The V and J genes are TRBV6-1 and TRBJ2-7, with D perhaps matching TRBD2 (6 bases). The V end was cut by 7 bases, the J end by 3 bases, with 16 bases between. The CDR3 runs 14 residues. Germline loops: CDR1 MNHNS, CDR2 SASEGT. The CDR3 DNA follows: TGTGCCAGCATGGGGGGTGGACAACTCTACGAGCAGTACTTC. It is translated as CASMGGGQLYEQYF.

A single count supports this clone. The rearrangement links TRBV9 to TRBJ2-1; D could derive from TRBD1 or TRBD2 (6 bases each). Germline V lookup: CDR1 SGDLS, CDR2 YYNGEE. The CDR3 has 16 amino acids. V shed 0 bases and J shed 2 bases, with 12 bases lying between them. CDR3 sequence reads: CASSVAGGLAYNEQFF. For the CDR3, the DNA is TGTGCCAGCAGCGTAGCTGGGGGGCTGGCCTACAATGAGCAGTTCTTC.

This sequence joins TRBV5-1 and TRBJ1-2, with 8 bases identical to TRBD1. This CDR3 has 18 amino acids. The V gene's germline CDR1 is SGHRS and CDR2 YFSETQ. The V and J ends lost 2 bases and 1 base, in that order; junction bases with no gene match: 13. CDR3 region: CASSLMGQGAPLNYGYTF. CDR3 DNA: TGCGCCAGCAGCTTAATGGGGCAGGGGGCGCCCCTTAACTATGGCTACACCTTC.

The V gene is TRBV29-1, the J gene TRBJ2-5; maybe TRBD1 (6 bases). The germline CDR1 and CDR2 sequences are SQVTM and ANQGSEA. The ends were cut back, 3 bases at V and 4 bases at J, with 15 bases in the middle. The CDR3 has 14 amino acids. CDR3 bases: TGCAGCGTTGAGTCACAGGTCAGGGGAGAGACCCAGTACTTC. Its protein product is CSVESQVRGETQYF.

V is TRBV2 and J is TRBJ1-1; 9 positions agree with TRBD1. This CDR3 has 19 amino acids. V shed 3 bases and J 1 base; nucleotides not matched to a gene: 15. In germline, CDR1 is SNHLY, CDR2 FYNNEI. The CDR3 DNA reads as TGTGCCAGCAGTGAGGGACAGGGCCTGGGTATGTTAACGAACACTGAAGCTTTCTTT. Protein product: CASSEGQGLGMLTNTEAFF.

This clone was observed a few times. J is TRBJ1-2 and V is TRBV7-8; a possible D gene is TRBD1 (5 bases). CDR3 length: 13 amino acids. Trimming stripped 6 bases from V and 0 bases from J, with 8 bases between. The germline CDR1 and CDR2 sequences are SGHVS and FQNEAQ. The CDR3 sequence is CASSQGSNYGYTF. CDR3 DNA sequence: TGTGCCAGCAGTCAGGGTTCTAACTATGGCTACACCTTC.

V is TRBV6-5 and J is TRBJ1-1, with D possibly TRBD1 on 6 matching bases. The CDR3 covers 16 residues. V was clipped by 0 bases and J by 5 bases, with 16 bases between them. Germline CDR1 MNHEY, CDR2 SVGAGI. In nucleotides, the CDR3 is TGTGCCAGCAGTTACTCATTGGCAGGGGTGGAGACTGAAGCTTTCTTT. Translating it yields CASSYSLAGVETEAFF.